What follows is one TCR beta chain and its context. Its antigen is as yet unknown. Sequenced by immunoSEQ multiplex PCR; TCRdb stores in-frame clones only, minus some. The data show 100,000 to 140,000 clones, with 75% to 95% seen just once and 6.2% held by the top ten. Second-dose schedules of about 4 or about 12 weeks were combined. The sample comes from a study of T cell responses to AZD1222 COVID-19 vaccine. General study findings and limits: Increases in Spike-specific TCR breadth and depth were seen after two AZD1222 doses. Baseline antibody screening turned up just six seropositive AZD1222 recipients. Without day 14 samples, only post-peak T cell repertoires were studied.

Germline-derived CDR1 and CDR2 are SGHAT and FQNNGV. This CDR3 is built from 15 residues. Trimming cost V 1 base and J 0 bases, with 4 bases left between them. The V gene is TRBV11-2, the J gene TRBJ1-6; D uncertain. The origin of this receptor is an adult who received the AZD1222 COVID-19 vaccine. Sequencing used peripheral blood, obtained 28 days after the second AZD1222 dose. The CDR3 is CASSLASSYNSPLHF. CDR3 sequence (DNA): TGTGCCAGCAGCTTAGCTAGCTCCTATAATTCACCCCTCCACTTT.